Here is one T cell receptor (beta chain) with its context. Which antigen it targets is not known. The sample holds no much larger clone one base away, and base qualities are not on file. The junction shows trimming of 4 bases on V and 3 bases on J, plus 13 bases between the germline ends. There are 15 amino acids in the CDR3, from cysteine to phenylalanine inclusive. Only the CDR3 portion is preserved as DNA: 45 bases, with reading frame beginning at the first base. Taken from the germline V gene, the CDR1 and CDR2 loops are MNHEY and SVGAGI. The CDR3 regions of human TCRbeta chains were analyzed by immunosequencing. The study's processing was this. Repertoire TCRs were matched against a reference library of SARS-CoV-2-specific TCRs generated with the MIRA antigen-specificity platform. Breadth was defined as the fraction of unique TCRs that were SARS-CoV-2-associated. Depth was defined as the fraction of total T cells that were SARS-CoV-2-associated. Using the MIRA data, each spike-specific TCR was assigned both to the spike region to which the TCR was reactive and to a CD4 or CD8 class. Log10-transformed breadth and depth values were compared by one-way ANOVA with Sidak's multiple comparisons tests. Held by TCRdb, this immuneACCESS table contains in-frame sequences only and omits some clones. Under half of the omission traces to an unresolved V gene where checked; the cause of the rest is unknown. Clonal size and the V and J genes are those of that table, whereas D and trimming came from the DNA. Across this sample there are roughly 150,000 clones, with approximately 86% seen only once. Under 8% of the sample comes from the top ten.

The data were taken from a study of T cell responses to AZD1222 COVID-19 vaccine (dated by TCRdb to 2020 to 2023). Some background on the complete study: TCR sequencing covered more than 230 trial participants: nearly 210 given two doses of AZD1222 and 26 given two doses of MenACWY control vaccine. Enrollment into the trials was organized by age into subgroups of 18-55, 56-69 and 70-plus years, and those subgroups contained about 160, 30 and 59 TCR-sequenced participants, respectively. What the study reported, not specific to this receptor: Because no day 14 peak-response samples were available, repertoires were characterized only after the peak T cell response. Participants were mostly white British and included more females than males, and it was suggested by the authors that clonal diversity may have been underestimated. After two AZD1222 doses, both the breadth and the depth of spike-specific TCRs were significantly higher than at day 0 and than in MenACWY recipients. Only six or seven AZD1222 recipients were SARS-CoV-2 seropositive at baseline, limiting conclusions about previously exposed vaccinees. Vaccine-associated CD4 TCRs spanned the whole spike protein, with dominant responses in regions 160-218 and 743-854. Nearly half of unique spike-specific TCRs reportedly recognized epitopes outside regions mutated in the B.1.351 and B.1.1.7 variants. In the small 56-69-year group, the increase in depth fell short of significance, most likely because of low power.

This specimen's time point label, interpreted: sample from adult after SARS-CoV-2 infection, after symptom onset. A couple of convalescent COVID-19 patients, sampled after symptom onset from adults with prior SARS-CoV-2 infection, were also TCR-sequenced for comparison. The V and J segments used are TRBV6-5 and TRBJ2-4; a tentative D call is TRBD2 (6 bases match). This receptor was obtained from an adult who had recovered from COVID-19. This specimen was peripheral blood, taken after recovery from COVID-19. The CDR3 has the sequence CASSSGTGVKNIQYF. The nucleotide sequence reads as follows: TGTGCCAGCAGTTCCGGGACTGGGGTCAAAAACATTCAGTACTTC.